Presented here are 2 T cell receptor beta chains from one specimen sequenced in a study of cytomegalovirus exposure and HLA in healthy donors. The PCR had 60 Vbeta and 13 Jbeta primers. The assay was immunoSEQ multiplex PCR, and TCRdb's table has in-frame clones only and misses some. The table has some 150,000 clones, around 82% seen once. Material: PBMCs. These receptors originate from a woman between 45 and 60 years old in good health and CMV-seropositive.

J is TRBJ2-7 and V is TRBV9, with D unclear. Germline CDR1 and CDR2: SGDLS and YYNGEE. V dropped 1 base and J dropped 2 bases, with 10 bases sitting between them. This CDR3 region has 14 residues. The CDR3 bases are TGTGCCAGCAGCGTAAGTGGCGGCACCTACGAGCAGTACTTC. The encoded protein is CASSVSGGTYEQYF.

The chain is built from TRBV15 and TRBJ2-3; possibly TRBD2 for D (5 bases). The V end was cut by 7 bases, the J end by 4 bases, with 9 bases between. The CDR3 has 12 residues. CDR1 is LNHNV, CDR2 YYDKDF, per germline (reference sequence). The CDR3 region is CATTTGSDTQYF. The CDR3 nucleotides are TGTGCCACCACCACGGGGTCAGATACGCAGTATTTT.